The source of this T cell receptor beta chain is a study of sequential checkpoint blockade in melanoma. Assay: immunoSEQ multiplex PCR; the TCRdb copy retains only in-frame clones and omits some. The sample carries approximately 28,000 clones, around 80% recorded once. Germline lookup yields CDR1 LNHDA and CDR2 SQIVND (reference sequence). This CDR3 is 12 amino acids long. The trim removed 9 bases at V and 10 bases at J, leaving 5 bases unmatched. Indicated treatment: randomized to nivolumab then ipilimumab (arm A) or the reverse (arm B). The chain carries TRBV19 and TRBJ1-6; the match to TRBD1 covers 8 bases. This sequence was found in a human donor with melanoma. The material was CD8+ T cells sorted from blood (inferred from file names), obtained from a patient given nivolumab and ipilimumab in sequence. Here the CDR3 DNA reads TGTGCCAGCGGACAGGGAAACTCACCCCTCCACTTT. The encoded protein is CASGQGNSPLHF.